One and the same sample provided the 16 T cell receptor beta chains below, sequenced in a study of T cells after yellow fever vaccination (dated 2019 in TCRdb). In light of the paper, this sample's treatment or condition label describes: live attenuated yellow fever vaccine strain. Library creation used 5' RACE. Sequencing took place on an Illumina HiSeq 2500. TCRdb's own reprocessing of the public reads used fastp at Q25 and MiXCR and kept productive beta chains. Identical CDR3 proteins give one entry, which carries the most common genes and DNA. Counted in this sample were hundreds of thousands of distinct CDR3 sequences; roughly a fifth of them appeared once. The ten largest account for 16% of the sample. Source: PBMCs, taken more than 20 days after the first yellow fever vaccination. The receptor set was obtained from a young man who received the YFV17D yellow fever vaccine.

This clonotype has more than one count but fewer than ten. As DNA, the CDR3 is TGCGCCAGTCGACCCTTTGGGCAGCTTTCAGAAAAACTGTTTTTT. This gives the protein CASRPFGQLSEKLFF. This chain uses TRBV5-1 with TRBJ1-4; D remains unclear. CDR3 length: 15 residues. Germline V gives CDR1 SGHRS, CDR2 YFSETQ. The germline V and J ends were trimmed by 8 bases and 8 bases, with 22 bases remaining between them.

This clonotype was detected only a few times. The V and J genes are TRBV20-1 and TRBJ2-7; 7 bases are shared with TRBD1. The V and J ends lost 5 bases and 2 bases, in that order; junction bases with no gene match: 6. This CDR3 is built from 13 residues. Germline V gives CDR1 DFQATT, CDR2 SNEGSKA (reference sequence). The CDR3 region is CSAPGTDPYEQYV. CDR3 in DNA: TGCAGTGCTCCCGGGACAGATCCCTACGAGCAGTACGTC.

This chain joins TRBV7-2 and TRBJ2-3, with 15 bases aligning to TRBD2. CDR1 SGHTA and CDR2 FQGNSA come from the germline V gene. This CDR3 contains 18 residues. V dropped 0 bases and J dropped 4; count of bases not matched to a gene: 5. The CDR3 is CASSLAGLAGGRADTQYF. The CDR3 DNA sequence: TGTGCCAGCAGCTTAGCGGGACTAGCGGGGGGACGGGCAGATACGCAGTATTTT.

V gene TRBV6-5 combines with J gene TRBJ2-5; D is possibly TRBD2 (5 bases). The CDR3 loop spans 12 amino acids. CDR1 MNHEY and CDR2 SVGAGI come from the germline V gene. The V end was cut by 7 bases, the J end by 4 bases, with 10 bases between. CDR3 nucleotide sequence: TGTGCCAGCATGGCCCGGGGAGAGACCCAGTACTTC. It yields the protein CASMARGETQYF.

Here the CDR3 DNA reads TGTGCCAGCAGCTGGACTAGCGGGGGACTATACAATGAGCAGTTCTTC. Its protein is CASSWTSGGLYNEQFF. This chain uses TRBV7-3 with TRBJ2-1, with TRBD2 matching 13 bases. The CDR3 runs to 16 residues. CDR1 and CDR2 from the germline V gene are SGHTA and FQGTGA. With 4 bases clipped from V and 4 bases from J, the junction kept 4 bases outside the gene matches. The variable domain in full, completed from reference TRBV7-3 and TRBJ2-1, reads GAGVSQTPSNKVTEKGKYVELRCDPISGHTALYWYRQSLGQGPEFLIYFQGTGAADDSGLPNDRFFAVRPEGSVSTLKIQRTERGDSAVYLCASSWTSGGLYNEQFFGPGTRLTVL.

Only a few counts were recorded for this clonotype. V usage is TRBV28 and J usage is TRBJ2-1; TRBD2 matches at 7 bases. The CDR3 has 16 residues. The V and J ends lost 6 bases and 7 bases, in that order; junction bases with no gene match: 15. Germline V gene lookup returns CDR1 MDHEN and CDR2 SYDVKM. The CDR3 loop reads CASSPAPSGVWNEQFF. DNA for the CDR3: TGTGCCAGCAGCCCTGCCCCCAGCGGGGTTTGGAATGAGCAGTTCTTC.

The chain carries TRBV4-1 and TRBJ2-1; 10 bases fit TRBD1. Germline V gene sequence: CDR1 MGHRA, CDR2 YSYEKL. V lost 1 base to trimming and J lost 9 bases; unmatched junction nucleotides: 6. The CDR3 is made up of 15 amino acids. CDR3 sequence: CASSQGQGALSEQFF. The CDR3 DNA sequence: TGCGCCAGCAGCCAAGGACAGGGGGCGCTGAGTGAGCAGTTCTTC.

CDR3 coding DNA: TGTGCCAGCAGTAGGGGGGCTAGCCCACAAGATACGCAGTATTTT. Protein product: CASSRGASPQDTQYF. The rearrangement links TRBV28 to TRBJ2-3; possibly TRBD1 or TRBD2 for D (6 bases each). V was clipped by 5 bases and J by 5 bases, with 17 bases between them. The CDR3 consists of 15 residues. The V gene's germline CDR1 is MDHEN and CDR2 SYDVKM.

The chain recombines TRBV19 with TRBJ1-1, with TRBD1 matching over 7 bases. Unmatched junction bases numbered 9, after V lost 3 bases and J lost 5 bases. Germline CDR1 and CDR2: LNHDA and SQIVND (reference sequence). This CDR3 spans 15 amino acids. The CDR3 region is CASSIRSGGQTEAFF. Here the CDR3 DNA reads TGTGCCAGTAGTATTCGATCCGGGGGACAGACTGAAGCTTTCTTT.

This clonotype was observed a handful of times. The CDR3 nucleotides are TGTGCCAGCAGCAAGCGGGCATGGTACGTC. It specifies CASSKRAWYV. The gene calls are TRBV21-1 and TRBJ2-7. TRBV21-1 is described as a pseudogene. The CDR3 runs to 10 residues.

J is TRBJ2-7 and V is TRBV12-3 or TRBV12-4; 12 nucleotides line up with TRBD1. This CDR3 contains 15 residues. The trim removed 5 bases at V and 4 bases at J, leaving 6 bases unmatched. CDR3 amino acids: CASSPRDRGRYEQYF. CDR3 nucleotides: TGTGCCAGCAGTCCAAGGGACAGGGGGCGGTACGAGCAGTACTTC.

The rearrangement joins TRBV12-3 or TRBV12-4 to TRBJ2-1; TRBD2 agrees at 7 bases. CDR3 length: 15 residues. With V trimmed by 8 bases and J by 9 bases, 16 bases remained unmatched. The CDR3 DNA follows: TGTGCCAGCCGATCCGCGGAGGCGGGGGATCCTGAGCAGTTCTTC. Translation gives CASRSAEAGDPEQFF.

The chain links TRBV4-2 to TRBJ2-5, with 13 positions matching TRBD2. From germline, CDR1 is LGHNA and CDR2 YNFKEQ. The CDR3 covers 16 residues. V shed 5 bases and J 1 base; nucleotides not matched to a gene: 4. CDR3 DNA sequence: TGTGCCAGCAGCGATAGGACTAGCGGGGGCCAAGAGACCCAGTACTTC. It yields the protein CASSDRTSGGQETQYF.

The chain employs TRBV4-3 and TRBJ2-3; TRBD2 matches at 11 bases. CDR1 is LGHNA and CDR2 is YSLEER in the germline V gene. CDR3 size: 18 residues. The ends lost 3 bases at V and 4 bases at J; junction bases unmatched: 12. The CDR3 nucleotides are TGCGCCAGCAGCCAGGAGATAGCGGGGGGGCCTTTAGCAGATACGCAGTATTTT. This translates into CASSQEIAGGPLADTQYF.

This clonotype was detected a few times. The rearrangement uses TRBV10-3 and TRBJ1-1, with 12 bases matching TRBD1. J lost 10 bases, V lost 0 bases, and 3 bases had no gene match. The CDR3 contains 14 residues. Germline CDR1 is ENHRY and CDR2 is SYGVKD. The CDR3 nucleotides are TGTGCCATCAGTGAGTCCCGGGACAGGGGGCGAGCTTTCTTT. Translating gives CAISESRDRGRAFF.

This clonotype occurred a few times. This chain connects TRBV5-6 to TRBJ1-5; a weak D match, TRBD1 (5 bases). V lost 3 bases and J lost 9, with 25 bases in between. CDR1 SGHDT and CDR2 YYEEEE come from the germline V gene. The CDR3 runs 17 residues. The CDR3 DNA follows: TGTGCCAGCAGCTCGCTTGCGTATCGGGAGCATGGGGGGCCCCAGCATTTT. Amino acids: CASSSLAYREHGGPQHF.